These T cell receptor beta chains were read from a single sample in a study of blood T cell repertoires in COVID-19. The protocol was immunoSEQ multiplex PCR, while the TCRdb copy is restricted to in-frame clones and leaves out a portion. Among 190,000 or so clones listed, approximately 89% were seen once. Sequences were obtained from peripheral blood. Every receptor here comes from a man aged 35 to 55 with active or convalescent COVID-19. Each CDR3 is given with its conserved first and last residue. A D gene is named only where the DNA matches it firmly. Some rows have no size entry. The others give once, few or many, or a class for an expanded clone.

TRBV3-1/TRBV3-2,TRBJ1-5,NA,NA,CASSQDSNYQPQHF,TGTGCCAGCAGCCAAGATTCAAATTATCAGCCCCAGCATTTT
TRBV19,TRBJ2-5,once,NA,CASRRYGQSRETQYF,TGTGCCAGTAGAAGGTATGGGCAGAGTCGAGAGACCCAGTACTTC
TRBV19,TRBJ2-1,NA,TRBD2,CASSAGESYNEQFF,TGTGCCAGTAGTGCGGGGGAGTCCTACAATGAGCAGTTCTTC
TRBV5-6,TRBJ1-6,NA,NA,CASSLDRHNSPLHF,TGTGCCAGCAGCTTGGACAGACATAATTCACCCCTCCACTTT
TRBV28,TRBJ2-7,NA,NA,CASSFDGRGSLSYF,TGTGCCAGCAGTTTCGACGGACGGGGGTCCCTGTCTTACTTC
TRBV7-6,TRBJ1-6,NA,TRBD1,CASSPMDRGSNSPLHF,TGTGCCAGCAGCCCAATGGACAGGGGGTCTAATTCACCCCTCCACTTT
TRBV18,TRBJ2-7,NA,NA,CASSPPLASSSYEQYF,TGTGCCAGCTCACCACCGCTAGCGTCCAGCTCCTACGAGCAGTACTTC
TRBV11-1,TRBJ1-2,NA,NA,CASSYQTGTNYGYTF,TGTGCCAGCAGCTACCAAACAGGGACCAACTATGGCTACACCTTC
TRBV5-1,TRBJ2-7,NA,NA,CASSSASTGSYEQYF,TGCGCCAGCAGCTCCGCGTCGACAGGCTCCTACGAGCAGTACTTC
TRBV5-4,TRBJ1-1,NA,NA,CASSDRRRADTEAFF,TGTGCCAGCAGCGACCGGCGCAGGGCGGACACTGAAGCTTTCTTT
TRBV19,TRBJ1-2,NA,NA,CASSMDSRYGYTF,TGTGCCAGTAGTATGGACAGTAGGTATGGCTACACCTTC
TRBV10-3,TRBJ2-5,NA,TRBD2,CAISESFERVAGGQETQYF,TGTGCCATCAGTGAATCGTTCGAGAGGGTAGCGGGGGGTCAAGAGACCCAGTACTTC
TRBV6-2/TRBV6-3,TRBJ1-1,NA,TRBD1,CASSYIPGQLNTEAFF,TGTGCCAGCAGTTACATACCGGGACAGTTGAACACTGAAGCTTTCTTT
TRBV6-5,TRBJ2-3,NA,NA,CASSYSWGSTDTQYF,TGTGCCAGCAGTTACTCGTGGGGCAGCACAGATACGCAGTATTTT
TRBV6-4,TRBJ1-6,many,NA,CASSVSPGNSPLHF,TGTGCCAGCAGTGTGTCCCCAGGGAATTCACCCCTCCACTTT
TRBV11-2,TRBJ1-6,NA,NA,CASSLEWGENSPLHF,TGTGCCAGCAGCTTAGAATGGGGAGAAAATTCACCCCTCCACTTT
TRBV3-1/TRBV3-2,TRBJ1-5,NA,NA,CASSQAGGKDQPQHF,TGTGCCAGCAGCCAAGCGGGGGGCAAGGATCAGCCCCAGCATTTT
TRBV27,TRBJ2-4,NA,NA,CASRPGTRNIQYF,TGTGCCAGCAGGCCCGGGACAAGGAACATTCAGTACTTC
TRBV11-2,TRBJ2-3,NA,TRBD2,CASGPPLAGDYTQYF,TGTGCCAGCGGCCCCCCACTAGCGGGGGACTATACGCAGTATTTT
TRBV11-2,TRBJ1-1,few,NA,CASSPTGDLTEAFF,TGTGCCAGCAGCCCAACGGGGGATCTCACTGAAGCTTTCTTT
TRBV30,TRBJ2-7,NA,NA,CAWSVRGNHEQYF,TGTGCCTGGAGTGTACGGGGGAATCACGAGCAGTACTTC
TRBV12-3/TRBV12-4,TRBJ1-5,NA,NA,CASSFGSNQPQHF,TGTGCCAGCAGTTTCGGGAGCAATCAGCCCCAGCATTTT
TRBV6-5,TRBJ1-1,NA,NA,CASTLSRGVTEAFF,TGTGCCAGCACGCTGAGCAGGGGAGTGACTGAAGCTTTCTTT
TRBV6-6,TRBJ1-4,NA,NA,CASVGANEKLFF,TGTGCCTCAGTGGGCGCTAATGAAAAACTGTTTTTT
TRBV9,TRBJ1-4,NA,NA,CASSVAAGGREKLFF,TGTGCCAGCAGCGTAGCTGCGGGGGGCCGTGAAAAACTGTTTTTT
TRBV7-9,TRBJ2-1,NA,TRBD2,CASSLGSRGAIYNEQFF,TGTGCCAGCAGCTTAGGCTCGCGGGGGGCAATTTACAATGAGCAGTTCTTC
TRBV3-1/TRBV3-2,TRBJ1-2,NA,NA,CASSPGNLYGYTF,TGTGCCAGCAGCCCAGGGAACCTCTATGGCTACACCTTC
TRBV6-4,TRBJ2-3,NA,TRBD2,CASSEGGGASDTQYF,TGTGCCAGCAGTGAAGGCGGGGGGGCCTCAGATACGCAGTATTTT
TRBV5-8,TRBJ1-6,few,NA,CASSLDRKSPLHF,TGTGCCAGCAGCTTGGACAGAAAATCACCCCTCCACTTT
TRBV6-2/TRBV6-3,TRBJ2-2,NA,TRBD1,CASSYSGTGLGTGELFF,TGTGCCAGCAGTTACTCCGGGACAGGGCTAGGGACCGGGGAGCTGTTTTTT
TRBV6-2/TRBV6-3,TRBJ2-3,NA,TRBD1,CASSVRDRDIGTQYF,TGTGCCAGCAGTGTCCGGGACAGGGATATTGGTACGCAGTATTTT
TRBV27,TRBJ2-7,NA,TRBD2,CASSPPVGGTSYEQYF,TGTGCCAGCAGTCCCCCCGTGGGGGGGACTTCCTACGAGCAGTACTTC
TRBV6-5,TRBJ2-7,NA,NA,CASNTGKEREQYF,TGTGCCAGTAACACAGGGAAGGAACGCGAGCAGTACTTC
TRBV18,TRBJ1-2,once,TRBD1,CASSPRTGPSNYGYTF,TGTGCCAGCTCCCCTAGGACAGGGCCCTCTAACTATGGCTACACCTTC
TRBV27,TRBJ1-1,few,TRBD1,CASSYIHRGRRNTEAFF,TGTGCCAGCAGTTACATACACAGGGGTAGAAGGAACACTGAAGCTTTCTTT